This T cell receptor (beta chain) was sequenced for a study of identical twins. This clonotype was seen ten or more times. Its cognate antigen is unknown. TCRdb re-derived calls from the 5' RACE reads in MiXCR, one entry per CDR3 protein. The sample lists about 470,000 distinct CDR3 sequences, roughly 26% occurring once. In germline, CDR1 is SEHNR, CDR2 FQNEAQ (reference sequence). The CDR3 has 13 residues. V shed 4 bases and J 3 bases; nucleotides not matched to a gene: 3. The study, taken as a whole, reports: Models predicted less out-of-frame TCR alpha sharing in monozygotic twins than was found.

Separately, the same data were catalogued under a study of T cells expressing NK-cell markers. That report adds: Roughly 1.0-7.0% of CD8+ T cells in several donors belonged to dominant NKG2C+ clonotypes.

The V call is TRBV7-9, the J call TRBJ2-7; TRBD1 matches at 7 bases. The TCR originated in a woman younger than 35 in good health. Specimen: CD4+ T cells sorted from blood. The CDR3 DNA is TGTGCCAGCAGCTCCGGGACAGTCTACGAGCAGTACTTC. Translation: CASSSGTVYEQYF.